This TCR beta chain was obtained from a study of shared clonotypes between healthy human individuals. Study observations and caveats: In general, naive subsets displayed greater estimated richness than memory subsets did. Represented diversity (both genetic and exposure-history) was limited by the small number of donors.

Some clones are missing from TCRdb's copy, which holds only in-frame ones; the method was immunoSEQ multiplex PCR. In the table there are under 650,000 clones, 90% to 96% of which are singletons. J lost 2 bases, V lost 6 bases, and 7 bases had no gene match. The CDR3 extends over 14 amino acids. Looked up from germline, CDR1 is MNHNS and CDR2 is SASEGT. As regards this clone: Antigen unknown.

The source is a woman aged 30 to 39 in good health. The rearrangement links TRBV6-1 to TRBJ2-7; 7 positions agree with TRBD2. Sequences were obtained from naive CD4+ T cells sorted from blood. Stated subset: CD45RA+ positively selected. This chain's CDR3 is CASSELALTYEQYF. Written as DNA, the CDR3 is TGTGCCAGCAGCGAACTAGCGCTAACCTACGAGCAGTACTTC.